This TCR beta chain was identified in a study of radiotherapy plus CTLA-4 blockade in lung cancer. As for the study in general: Objective responses arose in roughly 17% of patients, and 25% to 35% experienced disease control.

Treatment of patients with chemo-refractory metastatic non-small-cell lung cancer consisted of focal radiation plus CTLA-4 blockade with ipilimumab. The CDR3 consists of 16 residues. V was shortened by 1 base and J by 2 bases, with 12 bases between the two germline ends. Germline assignment: CDR1 MDHEN and CDR2 SYDVKM. This clone was seen many times. Its antigen is unidentified. Overall study results and limits: TCR clones originating in tumors grew in number in blood after radiotherapy plus ipilimumab. With interferon-beta, early dynamics of blood T cell clones were reported to best predict response.

Some clones are missing from TCRdb's copy, which holds only in-frame ones; the method was immunoSEQ multiplex PCR. This table has 65,000 to 85,000 clones, roughly 80% appearing once. The material sequenced was peripheral blood, taken from a patient treated with radiotherapy plus ipilimumab. This clonotype was obtained from a human donor with non-small cell lung cancer whose response to radiotherapy plus ipilimumab could not be evaluated. The V call is TRBV28, the J call TRBJ1-5; a possible D gene is TRBD1 (6 bases). CDR3 DNA: TGTGCCAGCAGTTTATTGACGGGGGGCCGCAATCAGCCCCAGCATTTT. It codes for CASSLLTGGRNQPQHF. Supplemented by reference TRBV28 and TRBJ1-5, the full variable domain reads DVKVTQSSRYLVKRTGEKVFLECVQDMDHENMFWYRQDPGLGLRLIYFSYDVKMKEKGDIPEGYSVSREKKERFSLILESASTNQTSMYLCASSLLTGGRNQPQHFGDGTRLSIL.